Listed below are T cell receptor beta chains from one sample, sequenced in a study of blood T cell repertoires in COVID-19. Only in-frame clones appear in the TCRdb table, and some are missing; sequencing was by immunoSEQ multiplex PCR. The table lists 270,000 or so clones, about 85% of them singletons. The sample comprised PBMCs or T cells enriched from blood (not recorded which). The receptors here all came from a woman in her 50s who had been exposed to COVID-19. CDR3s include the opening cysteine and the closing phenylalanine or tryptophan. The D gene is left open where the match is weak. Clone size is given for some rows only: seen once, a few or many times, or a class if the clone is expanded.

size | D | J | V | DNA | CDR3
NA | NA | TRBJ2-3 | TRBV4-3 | TGCGCCAGCAGCCAAGATATGTATGGGGGGTTCACAGATACGCAGTATTTT | CASSQDMYGGFTDTQYF
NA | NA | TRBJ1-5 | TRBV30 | TGTGCCTGGACCCTCGGGGGGGCCAGCAATCAGCCCCAGCATTTT | CAWTLGGASNQPQHF
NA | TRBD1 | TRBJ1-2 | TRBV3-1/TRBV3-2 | TGTGCCAGCAGCCTAACCTGGACAGGGGGGCACTATGGCTACACCTTC | CASSLTWTGGHYGYTF
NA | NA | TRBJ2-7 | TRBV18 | TGTGCCAGCTCCGAACAGAGTTCCTCCTACGAGCAGTACTTC | CASSEQSSSYEQYF
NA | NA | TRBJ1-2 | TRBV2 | TGTGCCAGCAGCCTTCTCGGAGACAACTATGGCTACACCTTC | CASSLLGDNYGYTF
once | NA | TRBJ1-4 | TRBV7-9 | TGTGCCAGCAGCTTAGTAACTGGGGGCAGCGAAAAACTGTTTTTT | CASSLVTGGSEKLFF
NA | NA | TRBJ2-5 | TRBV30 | TGTGCCTGTAGGCGGTCCGCCCCAGAGACCCAGTACTTC | CACRRSAPETQYF
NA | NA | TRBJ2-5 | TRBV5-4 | TGTGCCAGCAGCCATAGGAGCCGCCAAGAGACCCAGTACTTC | CASSHRSRQETQYF
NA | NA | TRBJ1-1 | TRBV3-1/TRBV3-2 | TGTGCCAGCAGCCAAGCAGGGTCTGAAGCTTTCTTT | CASSQAGSEAFF
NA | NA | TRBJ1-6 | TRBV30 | TGTGCCTGGAGCGGAATACAGGGTGTTGTAACTTCACCCCTCCACTTT | CAWSGIQGVVTSPLHF
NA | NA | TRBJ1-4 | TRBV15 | TGTGCCACCAGCAGCGGCGGGTCTAATGAAAAACTGTTTTTT | CATSSGGSNEKLFF
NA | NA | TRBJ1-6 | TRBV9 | TGTGCCAGCAGGGGACTAAATTCACCCCTCCACTTT | CASRGLNSPLHF
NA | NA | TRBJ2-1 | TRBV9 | TGTGCCAGCAGCGTAGCTCCCTACAATGAGCAGTTCTTC | CASSVAPYNEQFF
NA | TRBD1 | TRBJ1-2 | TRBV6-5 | TGTGCCAGCAGTACTACCGGGACAGTCTATGGCTACACCTTC | CASSTTGTVYGYTF
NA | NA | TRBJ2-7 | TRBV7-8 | TGTGCCAGCAGCTTAGGGAGCCTCTACGAGCAGTACTTC | CASSLGSLYEQYF
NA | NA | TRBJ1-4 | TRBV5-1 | TGCGCCAGCAGCTTCGCAGGACAAGGAGAAAAACTGTTTTTT | CASSFAGQGEKLFF
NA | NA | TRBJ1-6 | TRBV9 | TGTGCCAGCAGCGTAGAGGCGGGCGGATCACCCCTCCACTTT | CASSVEAGGSPLHF
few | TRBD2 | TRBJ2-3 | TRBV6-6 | TGTGCCAGCAGTCCCCGACTAGCGGGGGGGTACACAGATACGCAGTATTTT | CASSPRLAGGYTDTQYF
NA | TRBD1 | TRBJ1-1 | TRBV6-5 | TGTGCCAGCAGTCGACAGGGCGGTATGACTGAAGCTTTCTTT | CASSRQGGMTEAFF
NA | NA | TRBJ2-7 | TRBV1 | TGCACCAGCAGCCAAGAACTGCGGGGGCCCTCCTACGAGCAGTACTTC | CTSSQELRGPSYEQYF
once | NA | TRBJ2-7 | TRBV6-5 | TGTGCCAGCAGTTACACTCCCGGAGGCTACGAGCAGTACTTC | CASSYTPGGYEQYF
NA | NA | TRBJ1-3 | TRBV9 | TGTGCCAGCAGCTCCAGGGAGGGCCCTGGAAACACCATATATTTT | CASSSREGPGNTIYF
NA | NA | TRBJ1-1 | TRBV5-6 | TGTGCCAGCAGCCTAGCAGGGGTGGACACTGAAGCTTTCTTT | CASSLAGVDTEAFF
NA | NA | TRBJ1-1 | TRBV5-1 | TGCGCCAGCAGCTTGAGGCAGGGCAACACTGAAGCTTTCTTT | CASSLRQGNTEAFF
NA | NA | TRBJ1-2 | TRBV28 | TGTGCCAGCAGTCCGAACAGGGTTTGGGGCTACACCTTC | CASSPNRVWGYTF
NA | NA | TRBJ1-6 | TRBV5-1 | TGCGCCAGCAGCTTTAACAGTCCCTCATCGACACTTGTGAATTCACCCCTCCACTTT | CASSFNSPSSTLVNSPLHF
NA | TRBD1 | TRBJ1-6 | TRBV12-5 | TGTGCTAGTGGTTTGGGGACAGGGGGTCCCCTCCACTTT | CASGLGTGGPLHF
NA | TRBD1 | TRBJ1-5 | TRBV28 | TGTGCCAGCAGTCGGACAGGGACCAATCAGCCCCAGCATTTT | CASSRTGTNQPQHF
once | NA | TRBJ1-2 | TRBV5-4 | TGTGCCAGTTCCACCGGGGGGACCGGTGGATTTGGCTACACCTTC | CASSTGGTGGFGYTF
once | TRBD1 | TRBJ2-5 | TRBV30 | TGTGCCTGGAGTATAGGGGGCCCAGAGACCCAGTACTTC | CAWSIGGPETQYF
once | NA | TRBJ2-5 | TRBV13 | TGTGCCAGCAGCCAGCGGACCGGCGAAGAGACCCAGTACTTC | CASSQRTGEETQYF
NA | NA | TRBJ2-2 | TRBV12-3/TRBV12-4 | TGTGCCAGCAGTTCGTACGGGGAGCTGTTTTTT | CASSSYGELFF
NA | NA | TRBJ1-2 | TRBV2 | TGTGCCAGCAGTGAAGCGTGGCAGGGGAGCTATGGCTACACCTTC | CASSEAWQGSYGYTF
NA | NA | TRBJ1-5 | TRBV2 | TGTGCCAGCAACAGGACCACCAATCAGCCCCAGCATTTT | CASNRTTNQPQHF
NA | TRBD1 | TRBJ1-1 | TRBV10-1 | TGCGCCAGCAGTGAGTCAAGGGACAGGGCGACTGAAGCTTTCTTT | CASSESRDRATEAFF
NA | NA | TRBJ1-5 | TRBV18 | TGTGCCAGCTCGGCAACAGGGAGCAATCAGCCCCAGCATTTT | CASSATGSNQPQHF
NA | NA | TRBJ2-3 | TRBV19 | TGTGCCAGTAGTCCCCGCGAGGCTACGCAGTATTTT | CASSPREATQYF
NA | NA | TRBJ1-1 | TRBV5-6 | TGTGCCAGCAGCTTGAGGGGGAACACTGAAGCTTTCTTT | CASSLRGNTEAFF
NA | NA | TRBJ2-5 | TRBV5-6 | TGTGCCAGCAGCTTTCGCCCCGCTAGCGTGGAGACCCAGTACTTC | CASSFRPASVETQYF
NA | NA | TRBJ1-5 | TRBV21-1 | TGTGCCAGCAGCAAAGAGACGGAATCACACGGACAGGCAGATAACAATCAGCCCCAGCATTTT | CASSKETESHGQADNNQPQHF
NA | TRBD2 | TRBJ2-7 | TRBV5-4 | TGTGCCAGCAGCCGTCTAGCGGGGGCCCCACACGAGCAGTACTTC | CASSRLAGAPHEQYF